The 8 T cell receptor beta chains reported below all come from one sample, sequenced in a study of spatial heterogeneity in lung cancer. The time point was: sample taken at primary tumor resection. Tumor, nontumor lung or frozen PBMC supplied whole RNA that was sequenced unsorted. TCRdb reprocessed the 5' RACE reads via MiXCR and lists one record per CDR3 protein. This table holds 89,000 or so distinct CDR3 sequences, approximately 18% found once. The material sequenced was PBMCs, taken at surgery. The receptors here all came from a male donor with early-stage non-small cell lung cancer.

This clonotype has only a few counts. The V call is TRBV30, the J call TRBJ1-1; possibly TRBD1 for D (6 bases). V was pared by 2 bases and J by 6 bases, with 13 bases between. CDR1 and CDR2 (germline): GTSNPN, SVGIG (reference sequence). CDR3 length: 13 amino acids. CDR3 amino acids: CAWSFGGPAEAFF. In DNA, the CDR3 is TGTGCCTGGAGTTTCGGGGGCCCGGCTGAAGCTTTCTTT.

This clonotype was counted ten times or more. The V call is TRBV29-1, the J call TRBJ1-2, with a possible D match to TRBD1 (6 bases). The CDR3 totals 16 residues. Germline CDR1 is SQVTM and CDR2 is ANQGSEA. Deletions cut 0 bases from V and 1 base from J, with 15 bases between. Here the CDR3 reads CSVEDLGGKGNYGYTF. CDR3 nucleotide sequence: TGCAGCGTTGAAGATCTTGGGGGCAAGGGTAACTATGGCTACACCTTC.

This clonotype turned up a few times. The chain uses TRBV7-6 and TRBJ2-1; D assignment may be TRBD1 or TRBD2 (5 bases each). V shed 5 bases and J shed 10 bases, with 15 bases lying between them. The CDR3 consists of 13 residues. The germline CDR1 and CDR2 sequences are SGHVS and FNYEAQ. CDR3 residues: CASSLSEAGEQFF. CDR3 DNA sequence: TGTGCCAGCAGCCTATCGGAGGCAGGGGAGCAGTTCTTC.

The J gene is TRBJ2-2, the V gene TRBV5-1; no firm D call. V dropped 1 base and J dropped 2 bases, with 6 bases sitting between them. This CDR3 is 14 amino acids long. CDR1 SGHRS and CDR2 YFSETQ come from the germline V gene. The CDR3 bases are TGCGCCAGCAGCTTGAAGCAAAACACCGGGGAGCTGTTTTTT. Protein sequence: CASSLKQNTGELFF.

Concerning this clonotype itself: This may come from a read error, since a much larger clone is one base off. This sequence joins TRBV10-3 and TRBJ1-2, with D possibly matching TRBD1 (6 bases). CDR1 is ENHRY and CDR2 is SYGVKD in the germline V gene. The CDR3 extends over 13 amino acids. The CDR3 coding sequence is TGTGTCATCAGCACAGGGCCCCTCTATGGCTACACCTTC. It encodes CVISTGPLYGYTF.

In its sample, this clonotype was seen many times. The chain couples TRBV2 to TRBJ2-7, with D possibly TRBD2 on 5 matching bases. There are 13 residues in the CDR3. The germline V gene encodes CDR1 SNHLY and CDR2 FYNNEI. V was clipped by 4 bases and J by 7 bases, with 14 bases between them. The CDR3: CASSARGPGEQYF. In DNA form, the CDR3 reads TGTGCCAGCAGTGCAAGAGGGCCTGGGGAGCAGTACTTC.

About this clonotype: This may be a read error, as it is one base from a much larger clone. The chain combines TRBV18 with TRBJ2-7, with D possibly being TRBD1 (5 bases). In germline, CDR1 is KGHSH, CDR2 LQKENI. V lost 7 bases, J lost 7 bases, and 17 bases lay in between. The CDR3 runs 13 residues. The CDR3 is CASLLNSGKEQYF. The CDR3 nucleotides read TGTGCCAGCTTACTTAATTCAGGGAAGGAGCAGTACTTC.

This sequence joins TRBV28 and TRBJ1-1; 11 bases agree with TRBD1. Trimming removed 5 bases from V and 4 bases from J; junction bases left unmatched: 12. Germline CDR1 is MDHEN and CDR2 is SYDVKM. This CDR3 spans 17 amino acids. The CDR3 DNA sequence: TGTGCCAGCAGTCTGGGGACAGGGGGATTTTCAGTCACTGAAGCTTTCTTT. Translating it yields CASSLGTGGFSVTEAFF. The full variable domain, completed using reference TRBV28 and TRBJ1-1, is DVKVTQSSRYLVKRTGEKVFLECVQDMDHENMFWYRQDPGLGLRLIYFSYDVKMKEKGDIPEGYSVSREKKERFSLILESASTNQTSMYLCASSLGTGGFSVTEAFFGQGTRLTVV.